The rows below give T cell receptor beta chains drawn from one sample of a study of brain T cells in children with intractable seizures. Repertoires were generated with immunoSEQ multiplex PCR, while TCRdb's copy carries only in-frame clones and drops some. The sample consists of under 400,000 clones, roughly 93% of them appearing once. The starting material was peripheral blood, obtained more than 4 months after surgery. These receptor sequences come from a boy less than two years old with tuberous sclerosis and intractable seizures. CDR3s include the opening cysteine and the closing phenylalanine or tryptophan. The order of the fields is V gene, J gene, D gene, clone size, CDR3 protein, CDR3 DNA. D genes are given only for firm matches. Clone sizes are given selectively: once, few, many, or a class where the clone is expanded.

v_gene: TRBV11-2; j_gene: TRBJ1-1; d_gene: -; abundance: -; CDR3aa: CASSLDRIGTEAFF; CDR3nt: TGTGCCAGCAGCTTAGATCGTATCGGGACTGAAGCTTTCTTT
v_gene: TRBV11-2; j_gene: TRBJ2-7; d_gene: -; abundance: -; CDR3aa: CASSLEGHEQYF; CDR3nt: TGTGCCAGCAGCTTAGAAGGTCACGAGCAGTACTTC
v_gene: TRBV20-1; j_gene: TRBJ1-4; d_gene: TRBD1; abundance: -; CDR3aa: CSARQGQALFF; CDR3nt: TGCAGTGCTAGGCAGGGACAGGCACTGTTTTTT
v_gene: TRBV5-4; j_gene: TRBJ1-1; d_gene: -; abundance: -; CDR3aa: CASSQEGMNTEAFF; CDR3nt: TGTGCCAGCAGCCAGGAGGGAATGAACACTGAAGCTTTCTTT
v_gene: TRBV7-9; j_gene: TRBJ1-4; d_gene: -; abundance: -; CDR3aa: CASRQGKGTANEKLFF; CDR3nt: TGTGCCAGCAGACAGGGAAAAGGGACGGCTAATGAAAAACTGTTTTTT
v_gene: TRBV5-1; j_gene: TRBJ1-1; d_gene: -; abundance: -; CDR3aa: CASSSRGQQLGAFF; CDR3nt: TGCGCCAGCAGCTCTCGTGGACAGCAGTTGGGAGCTTTCTTT
v_gene: TRBV19; j_gene: TRBJ1-1; d_gene: TRBD1; abundance: -; CDR3aa: CASRPRTGSFSLAFF; CDR3nt: TGTGCCAGTAGACCCCGGACAGGGTCTTTCTCTTTGGCTTTCTTT
v_gene: TRBV12-3/TRBV12-4; j_gene: TRBJ1-5; d_gene: -; abundance: -; CDR3aa: CASSLAGNQPQHF; CDR3nt: TGTGCCAGCAGTTTAGCGGGGAATCAGCCCCAGCATTTT
v_gene: TRBV7-9; j_gene: TRBJ1-2; d_gene: -; abundance: -; CDR3aa: CASSLVGEGDSYTF; CDR3nt: TGTGCCAGCAGCTTAGTGGGGGAAGGGGACAGCTACACCTTC
v_gene: TRBV7-9; j_gene: TRBJ2-3; d_gene: -; abundance: -; CDR3aa: CASSPLVDTQYF; CDR3nt: TGTGCCAGCAGTCCCCTAGTAGATACGCAGTATTTT
v_gene: TRBV19; j_gene: TRBJ1-2; d_gene: -; abundance: few; CDR3aa: CATMTLYGYTF; CDR3nt: TGTGCCACCATGACCCTCTATGGCTACACCTTC
v_gene: TRBV29-1; j_gene: TRBJ2-5; d_gene: -; abundance: -; CDR3aa: CSFTTQETQYF; CDR3nt: TGCAGCTTTACGACACAAGAGACCCAGTACTTC
v_gene: TRBV6-6; j_gene: TRBJ1-1; d_gene: -; abundance: -; CDR3aa: CASSPPANTEAFF; CDR3nt: TGTGCCAGCAGTCCTCCGGCGAACACTGAAGCTTTCTTT
v_gene: TRBV5-1; j_gene: TRBJ1-1; d_gene: -; abundance: -; CDR3aa: CASSLVGRSTAFF; CDR3nt: TGCGCCAGCAGCTTGGTAGGCCGAAGTACTGCTTTCTTT
v_gene: TRBV11-2; j_gene: TRBJ1-1; d_gene: -; abundance: -; CDR3aa: CASSRKGISEAFF; CDR3nt: TGTGCCAGCAGCCGAAAGGGGATATCTGAAGCTTTCTTT
v_gene: TRBV11-3; j_gene: TRBJ2-7; d_gene: -; abundance: -; CDR3aa: CASSLQLESYEQYF; CDR3nt: TGTGCCAGCAGCTTACAGCTGGAGTCCTACGAGCAGTACTTC
v_gene: TRBV9; j_gene: TRBJ2-1; d_gene: TRBD2; abundance: -; CDR3aa: CASSAGTSGGNEQFF; CDR3nt: TGTGCCAGCAGCGCAGGGACTAGCGGGGGGAATGAGCAGTTCTTC
v_gene: TRBV5-4; j_gene: TRBJ2-7; d_gene: TRBD1; abundance: -; CDR3aa: CASSWDRGTYEQYF; CDR3nt: TGTGCCAGCAGCTGGGACAGGGGGACCTACGAGCAGTACTTC
v_gene: TRBV20-1; j_gene: TRBJ2-7; d_gene: -; abundance: -; CDR3aa: CSASADYEQYF; CDR3nt: TGCAGTGCCTCTGCAGACTACGAGCAGTACTTC
v_gene: TRBV13; j_gene: TRBJ1-2; d_gene: TRBD1; abundance: -; CDR3aa: CASSLEEGAHGYTF; CDR3nt: TGTGCCAGCAGCTTAGAAGAGGGGGCACATGGCTACACCTTC
v_gene: TRBV2; j_gene: TRBJ2-2; d_gene: TRBD2; abundance: -; CDR3aa: CASTGLAGGPGELFF; CDR3nt: TGTGCCAGCACCGGACTAGCGGGAGGACCCGGGGAGCTGTTTTTT
v_gene: TRBV27; j_gene: TRBJ2-1; d_gene: TRBD2; abundance: -; CDR3aa: CASSFSSGRASEQFF; CDR3nt: TGTGCCAGCAGTTTCTCAAGCGGGAGGGCCAGTGAGCAGTTCTTC
v_gene: TRBV7-6; j_gene: TRBJ2-3; d_gene: TRBD2; abundance: -; CDR3aa: CASSSLAGGRRDTQYF; CDR3nt: TGTGCCAGCAGCTCTCTAGCGGGGGGAAGAAGAGATACGCAGTATTTT
v_gene: TRBV30; j_gene: TRBJ2-5; d_gene: TRBD2; abundance: -; CDR3aa: CAWSVRGGIETQYF; CDR3nt: TGTGCCTGGAGTGTACGGGGAGGGATAGAGACCCAGTACTTC
v_gene: TRBV13; j_gene: TRBJ1-2; d_gene: -; abundance: -; CDR3aa: CASGRNYGYTF; CDR3nt: TGTGCCAGCGGCAGGAACTATGGCTACACCTTC
v_gene: TRBV5-4; j_gene: TRBJ2-4; d_gene: TRBD2; abundance: -; CDR3aa: CASGPGTNRNIQYF; CDR3nt: TGTGCCAGCGGACCAGGGACTAACAGGAACATTCAGTACTTC
v_gene: TRBV9; j_gene: TRBJ2-5; d_gene: -; abundance: -; CDR3aa: CASSSALRGQETQYF; CDR3nt: TGTGCCAGCAGCTCTGCTTTGCGGGGCCAAGAGACCCAGTACTTC
v_gene: TRBV11-2; j_gene: TRBJ2-5; d_gene: -; abundance: -; CDR3aa: CASSRHTRQPQETQYF; CDR3nt: TGTGCCAGCAGCCGCCACACTCGACAGCCCCAAGAGACCCAGTACTTC
v_gene: TRBV27; j_gene: TRBJ2-7; d_gene: -; abundance: -; CDR3aa: CASSLERGSSYEQYF; CDR3nt: TGTGCCAGCAGTTTAGAACGGGGGAGCTCCTACGAGCAGTACTTC
v_gene: TRBV9; j_gene: TRBJ1-2; d_gene: -; abundance: -; CDR3aa: CASSVGRNYGYTF; CDR3nt: TGTGCCAGCAGCGTAGGCCGGAACTATGGCTACACCTTC
v_gene: TRBV3-1/TRBV3-2; j_gene: TRBJ2-7; d_gene: -; abundance: -; CDR3aa: CASSQDLEYEQYF; CDR3nt: TGTGCCAGCAGCCAAGATCTCGAGTACGAGCAGTACTTC
v_gene: TRBV19; j_gene: TRBJ2-1; d_gene: -; abundance: once; CDR3aa: CASSIPGASYNEQFF; CDR3nt: TGTGCCAGTAGTATACCGGGAGCCAGCTACAATGAGCAGTTCTTC
v_gene: TRBV19; j_gene: TRBJ2-7; d_gene: -; abundance: -; CDR3aa: CATNQAGSYEQYF; CDR3nt: TGTGCCACAAATCAGGCGGGCTCCTACGAGCAGTACTTC
v_gene: TRBV2; j_gene: TRBJ1-5; d_gene: -; abundance: -; CDR3aa: CASHSANQPQHF; CDR3nt: TGTGCCAGTCACAGTGCCAATCAGCCCCAGCATTTT
v_gene: TRBV19; j_gene: TRBJ1-5; d_gene: -; abundance: -; CDR3aa: CASSSPGPGSNQPQHF; CDR3nt: TGTGCCAGTAGTTCACCGGGACCGGGAAGCAATCAGCCCCAGCATTTT
v_gene: TRBV4-1; j_gene: TRBJ2-5; d_gene: TRBD2; abundance: -; CDR3aa: CASSESRAGGPYETQYF; CDR3nt: TGCGCCAGCAGCGAATCCCGCGCGGGAGGGCCTTATGAGACCCAGTACTTC
v_gene: TRBV5-1; j_gene: TRBJ1-1; d_gene: -; abundance: -; CDR3aa: CASSGDPGNTEAFF; CDR3nt: TGCGCCAGCAGCGGTGATCCAGGGAACACTGAAGCTTTCTTT
v_gene: TRBV6-5; j_gene: TRBJ2-1; d_gene: -; abundance: -; CDR3aa: CASSYTKSSYNEQFF; CDR3nt: TGTGCCAGCAGTTACACCAAGAGCTCCTACAATGAGCAGTTCTTC
v_gene: TRBV6-5; j_gene: TRBJ2-7; d_gene: -; abundance: -; CDR3aa: CASSYGPDRFSYEQYF; CDR3nt: TGTGCCAGCAGTTACGGCCCAGACAGGTTCTCCTACGAGCAGTACTTC
v_gene: TRBV24-1; j_gene: TRBJ1-2; d_gene: -; abundance: -; CDR3aa: CATSDGQRYGYTF; CDR3nt: TGTGCCACCAGTGATGGACAGCGATATGGCTACACCTTC